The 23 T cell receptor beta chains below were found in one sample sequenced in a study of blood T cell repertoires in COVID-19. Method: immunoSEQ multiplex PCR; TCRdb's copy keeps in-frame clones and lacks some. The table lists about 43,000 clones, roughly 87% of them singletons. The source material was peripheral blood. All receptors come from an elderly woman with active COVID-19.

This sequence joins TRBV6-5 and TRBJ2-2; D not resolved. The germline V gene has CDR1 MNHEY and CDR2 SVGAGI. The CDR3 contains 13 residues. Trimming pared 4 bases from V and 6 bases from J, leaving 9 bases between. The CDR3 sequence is CASSSGVPGELFF. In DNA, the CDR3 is TGTGCCAGCAGTTCTGGAGTCCCCGGGGAGCTGTTTTTT.

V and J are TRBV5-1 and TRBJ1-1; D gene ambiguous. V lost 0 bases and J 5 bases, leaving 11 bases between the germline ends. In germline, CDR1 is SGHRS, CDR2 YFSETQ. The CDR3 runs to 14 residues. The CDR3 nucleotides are TGCGCCAGCAGCTTGGAAGGTGGGGAGACTGAAGCTTTCTTT. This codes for CASSLEGGETEAFF.

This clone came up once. CDR3 protein: CASSPSPGGFMNTEAFF. The DNA for the CDR3 is TGTGCCAGCAGCCCCAGCCCCGGAGGGTTCATGAACACTGAAGCTTTCTTT. The chain couples TRBV7-2 to TRBJ1-1; unclear D gene. Trimming took off 5 bases at V and 0 bases at J, with 19 bases between the two ends. Germline loops: CDR1 SGHTA, CDR2 FQGNSA. This CDR3 has 17 residues.

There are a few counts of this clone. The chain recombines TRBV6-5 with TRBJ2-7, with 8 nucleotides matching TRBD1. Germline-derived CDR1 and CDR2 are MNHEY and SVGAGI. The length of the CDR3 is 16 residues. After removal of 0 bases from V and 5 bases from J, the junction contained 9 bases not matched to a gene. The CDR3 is CASSYSTSDRGNEQYF. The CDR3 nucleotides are TGTGCCAGCAGTTACTCGACGAGTGACAGGGGCAACGAGCAGTACTTC.

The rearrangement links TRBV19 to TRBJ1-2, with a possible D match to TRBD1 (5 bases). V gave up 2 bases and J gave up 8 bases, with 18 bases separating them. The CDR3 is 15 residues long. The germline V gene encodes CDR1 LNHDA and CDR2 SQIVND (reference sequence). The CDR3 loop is CASSISGDGKGGYTF. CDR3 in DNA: TGTGCCAGTAGTATAAGTGGCGACGGCAAGGGGGGCTACACCTTC.

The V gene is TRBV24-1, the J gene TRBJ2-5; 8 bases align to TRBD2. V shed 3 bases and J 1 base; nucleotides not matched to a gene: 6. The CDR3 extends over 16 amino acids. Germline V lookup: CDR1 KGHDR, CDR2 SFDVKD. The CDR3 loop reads CATSDAAGARQETQYF. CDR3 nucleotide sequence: TGTGCCACCAGTGATGCAGCGGGGGCCCGCCAAGAGACCCAGTACTTC.

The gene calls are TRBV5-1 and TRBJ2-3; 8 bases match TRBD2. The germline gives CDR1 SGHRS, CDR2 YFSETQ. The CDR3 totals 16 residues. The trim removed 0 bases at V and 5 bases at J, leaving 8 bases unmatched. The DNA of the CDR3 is TGCGCCAGCAGCTTGGCCACCGGGGGGGCCGTAGATACGCAGTATTTT. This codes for CASSLATGGAVDTQYF.

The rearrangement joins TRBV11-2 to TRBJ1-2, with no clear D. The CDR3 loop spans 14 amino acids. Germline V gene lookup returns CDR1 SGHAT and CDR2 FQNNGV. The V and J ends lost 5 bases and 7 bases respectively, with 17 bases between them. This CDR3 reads CASSPSPVTPGYTF. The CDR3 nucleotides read TGTGCCAGCAGCCCCTCACCAGTAACCCCTGGCTACACCTTC.

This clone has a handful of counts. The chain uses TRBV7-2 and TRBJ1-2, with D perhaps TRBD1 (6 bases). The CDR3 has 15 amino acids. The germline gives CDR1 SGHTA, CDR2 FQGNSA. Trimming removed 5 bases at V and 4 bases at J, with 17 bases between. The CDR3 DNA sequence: TGTGCCAGCAGCGCCCGGACAGCGGAGATCTATGGCTACACCTTC. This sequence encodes CASSARTAEIYGYTF. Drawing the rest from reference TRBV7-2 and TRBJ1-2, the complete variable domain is GAGVSQSPSNKVTEKGKDVELRCDPISGHTALYWYRQSLGQGLEFLIYFQGNSAPDKSGLPSDRFSAERTGGSVSTLTIQRTQQEDSAVYLCASSARTAEIYGYTFGSGTRLTVV.

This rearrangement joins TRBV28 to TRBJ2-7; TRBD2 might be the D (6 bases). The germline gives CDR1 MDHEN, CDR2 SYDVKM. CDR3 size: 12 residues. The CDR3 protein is CASGLLTYEQYF. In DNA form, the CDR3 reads TGTGCTTCGGGACTCCTGACCTACGAGCAGTACTTC.

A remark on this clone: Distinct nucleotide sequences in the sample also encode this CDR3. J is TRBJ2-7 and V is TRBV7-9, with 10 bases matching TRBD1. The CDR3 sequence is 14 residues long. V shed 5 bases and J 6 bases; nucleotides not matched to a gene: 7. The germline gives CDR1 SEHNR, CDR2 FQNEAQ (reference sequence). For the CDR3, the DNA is TGTGCCAGCAGCCTTCCGGGACAGGGGAGCGAGCAGTACTTC. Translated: CASSLPGQGSEQYF.

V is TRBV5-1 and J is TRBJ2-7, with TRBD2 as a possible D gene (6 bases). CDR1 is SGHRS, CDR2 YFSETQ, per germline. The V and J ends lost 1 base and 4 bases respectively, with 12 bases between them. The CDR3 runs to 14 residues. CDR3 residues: CASSLSGGLYEQYF. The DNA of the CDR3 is TGCGCCAGCAGCTTGTCCGGGGGACTTTACGAGCAGTACTTC.

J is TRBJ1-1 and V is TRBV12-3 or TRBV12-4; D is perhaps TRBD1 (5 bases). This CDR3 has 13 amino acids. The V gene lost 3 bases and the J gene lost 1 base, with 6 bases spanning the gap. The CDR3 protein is CASSFQGNTEAFF. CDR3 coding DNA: TGTGCCAGCAGTTTCCAGGGGAACACTGAAGCTTTCTTT.

The CDR3 loop reads CASEAGNSYNEQFF. The DNA of the CDR3 is TGTGCCAGCGAAGCGGGGAACTCCTACAATGAGCAGTTCTTC. The chain couples TRBV5-4 to TRBJ2-1, with 7 bases fitting TRBD2. CDR3 length: 14 amino acids. J gave up 0 bases and V 7 bases, and 4 bases lay outside the gene matches. Per germline, CDR1 SGHNT and CDR2 YYREEE (reference sequence).

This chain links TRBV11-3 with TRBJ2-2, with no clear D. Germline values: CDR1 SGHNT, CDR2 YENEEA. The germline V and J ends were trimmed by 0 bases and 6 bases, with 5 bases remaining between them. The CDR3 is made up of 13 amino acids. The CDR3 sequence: CASSLDWPGELFF. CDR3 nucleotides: TGTGCCAGCAGCTTAGATTGGCCCGGGGAGCTGTTTTTT. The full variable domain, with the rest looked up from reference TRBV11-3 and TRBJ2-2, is EAGVVQSPRYKIIEKKQPVAFWCNPISGHNTLYWYLQNLGQGPELLIRYENEEAVDDSQLPKDRFSAERLKGVDSTLKIQPAELGDSAVYLCASSLDWPGELFFGEGSRLTVL.

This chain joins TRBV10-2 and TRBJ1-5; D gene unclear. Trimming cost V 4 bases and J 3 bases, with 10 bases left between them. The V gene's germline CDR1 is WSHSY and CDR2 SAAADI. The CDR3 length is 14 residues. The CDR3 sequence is CASSVSEVNQPQHF. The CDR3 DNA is TGCGCCAGCAGTGTATCAGAAGTCAATCAGCCCCAGCATTTT.

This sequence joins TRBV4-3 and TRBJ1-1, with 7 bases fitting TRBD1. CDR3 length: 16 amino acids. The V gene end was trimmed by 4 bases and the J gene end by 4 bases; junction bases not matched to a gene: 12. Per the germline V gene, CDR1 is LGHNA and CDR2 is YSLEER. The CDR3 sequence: CASSRRIRQGGTEAFF. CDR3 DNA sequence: TGCGCCAGCAGCCGAAGAATTCGACAGGGCGGCACTGAAGCTTTCTTT.

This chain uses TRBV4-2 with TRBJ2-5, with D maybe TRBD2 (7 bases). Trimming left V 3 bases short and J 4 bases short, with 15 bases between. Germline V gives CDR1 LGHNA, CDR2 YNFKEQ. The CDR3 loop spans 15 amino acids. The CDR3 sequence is CASSQGRGAGETQYF. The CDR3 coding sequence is TGTGCCAGCAGCCAGGGGAGGGGGGCCGGAGAGACCCAGTACTTC.

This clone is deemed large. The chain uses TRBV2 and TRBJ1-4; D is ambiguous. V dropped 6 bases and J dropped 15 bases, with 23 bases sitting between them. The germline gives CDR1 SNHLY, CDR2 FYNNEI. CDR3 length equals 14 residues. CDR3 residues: CASRETRDFGALFF. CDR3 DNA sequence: TGTGCCAGCAGGGAAACCAGAGACTTTGGAGCCTTGTTTTTT.

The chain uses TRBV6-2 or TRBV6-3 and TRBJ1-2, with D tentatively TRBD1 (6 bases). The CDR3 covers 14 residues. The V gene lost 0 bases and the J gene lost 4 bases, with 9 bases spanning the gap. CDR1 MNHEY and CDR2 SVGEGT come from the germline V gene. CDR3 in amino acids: CASSYSRGTYGYTF. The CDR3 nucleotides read TGTGCCAGCAGTTACTCAAGGGGGACCTATGGCTACACCTTC.

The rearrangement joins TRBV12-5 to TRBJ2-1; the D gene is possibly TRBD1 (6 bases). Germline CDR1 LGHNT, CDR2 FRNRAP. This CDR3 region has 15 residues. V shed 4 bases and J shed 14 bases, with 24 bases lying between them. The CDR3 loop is CASGSWSRQASKEFF. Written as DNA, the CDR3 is TGTGCTAGTGGTTCCTGGTCGAGACAGGCTTCTAAGGAGTTCTTC.

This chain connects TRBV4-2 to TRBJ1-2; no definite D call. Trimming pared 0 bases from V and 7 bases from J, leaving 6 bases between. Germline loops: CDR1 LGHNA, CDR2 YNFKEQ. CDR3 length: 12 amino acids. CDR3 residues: CASSQDKRGYTF. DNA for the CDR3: TGTGCCAGCAGCCAAGATAAGCGTGGCTACACCTTC.

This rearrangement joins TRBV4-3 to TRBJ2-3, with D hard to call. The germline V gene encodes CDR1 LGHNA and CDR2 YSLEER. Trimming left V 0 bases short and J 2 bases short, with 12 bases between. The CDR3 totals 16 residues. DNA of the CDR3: TGCGCCAGCAGCCAAGATCTGGGCAGCTCCACAGATACGCAGTATTTT. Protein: CASSQDLGSSTDTQYF.